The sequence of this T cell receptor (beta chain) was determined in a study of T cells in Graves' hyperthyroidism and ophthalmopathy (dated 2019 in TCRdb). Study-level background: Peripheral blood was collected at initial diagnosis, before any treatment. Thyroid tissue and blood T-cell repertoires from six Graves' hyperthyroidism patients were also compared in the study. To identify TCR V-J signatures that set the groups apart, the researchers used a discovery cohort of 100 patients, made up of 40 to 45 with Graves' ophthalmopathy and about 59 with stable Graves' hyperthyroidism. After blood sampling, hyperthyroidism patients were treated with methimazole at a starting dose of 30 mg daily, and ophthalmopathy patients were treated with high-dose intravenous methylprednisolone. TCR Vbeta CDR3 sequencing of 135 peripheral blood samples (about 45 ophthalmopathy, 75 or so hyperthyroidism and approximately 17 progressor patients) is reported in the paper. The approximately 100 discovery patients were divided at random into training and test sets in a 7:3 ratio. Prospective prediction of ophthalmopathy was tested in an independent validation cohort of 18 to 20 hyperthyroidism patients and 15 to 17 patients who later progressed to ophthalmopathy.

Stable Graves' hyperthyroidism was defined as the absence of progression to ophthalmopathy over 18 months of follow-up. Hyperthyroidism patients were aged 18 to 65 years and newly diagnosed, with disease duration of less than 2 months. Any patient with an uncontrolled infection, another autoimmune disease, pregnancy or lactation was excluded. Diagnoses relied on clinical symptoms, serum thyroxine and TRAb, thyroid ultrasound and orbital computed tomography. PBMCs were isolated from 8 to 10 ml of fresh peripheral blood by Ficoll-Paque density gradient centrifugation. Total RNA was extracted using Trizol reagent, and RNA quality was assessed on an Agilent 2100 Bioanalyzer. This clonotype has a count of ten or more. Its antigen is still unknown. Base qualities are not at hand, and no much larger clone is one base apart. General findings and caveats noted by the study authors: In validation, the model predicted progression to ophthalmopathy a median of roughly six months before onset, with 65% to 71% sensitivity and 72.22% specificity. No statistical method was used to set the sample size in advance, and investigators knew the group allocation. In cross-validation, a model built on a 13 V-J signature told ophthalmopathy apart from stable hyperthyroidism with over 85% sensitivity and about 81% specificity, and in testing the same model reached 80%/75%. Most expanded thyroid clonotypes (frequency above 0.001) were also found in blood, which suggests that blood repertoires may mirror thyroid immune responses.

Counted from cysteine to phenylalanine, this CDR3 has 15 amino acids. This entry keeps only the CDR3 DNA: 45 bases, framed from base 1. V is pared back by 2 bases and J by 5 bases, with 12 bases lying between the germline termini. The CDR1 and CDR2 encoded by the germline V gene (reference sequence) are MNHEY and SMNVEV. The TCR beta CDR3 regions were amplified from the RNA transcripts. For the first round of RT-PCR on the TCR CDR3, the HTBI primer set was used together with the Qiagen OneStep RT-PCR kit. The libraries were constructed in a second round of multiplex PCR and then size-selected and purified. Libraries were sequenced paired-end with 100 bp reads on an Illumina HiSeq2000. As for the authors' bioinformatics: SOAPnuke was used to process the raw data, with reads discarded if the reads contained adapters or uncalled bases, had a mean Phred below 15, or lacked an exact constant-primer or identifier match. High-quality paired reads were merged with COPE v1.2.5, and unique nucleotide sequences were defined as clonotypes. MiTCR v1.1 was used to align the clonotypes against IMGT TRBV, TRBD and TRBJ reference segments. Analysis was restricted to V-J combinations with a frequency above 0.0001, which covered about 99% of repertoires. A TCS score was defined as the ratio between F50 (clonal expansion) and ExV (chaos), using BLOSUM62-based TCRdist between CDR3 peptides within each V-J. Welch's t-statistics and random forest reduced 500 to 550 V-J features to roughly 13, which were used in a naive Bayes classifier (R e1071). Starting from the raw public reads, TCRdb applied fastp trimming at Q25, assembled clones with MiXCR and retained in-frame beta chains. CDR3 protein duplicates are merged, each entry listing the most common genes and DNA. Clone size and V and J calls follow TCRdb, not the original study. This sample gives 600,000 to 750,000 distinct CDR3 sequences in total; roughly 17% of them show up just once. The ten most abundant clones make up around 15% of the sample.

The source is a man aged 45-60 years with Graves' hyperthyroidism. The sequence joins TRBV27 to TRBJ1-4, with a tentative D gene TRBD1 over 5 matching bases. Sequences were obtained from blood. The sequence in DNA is TGTGCCAGCAGTTTAAGTTTTTCAGGGAATGAAAAACTGTTTTTT. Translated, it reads CASSLSFSGNEKLFF.